This T cell receptor beta chain was recovered during a study of blood T cell repertoires in COVID-19 (dated by TCRdb to 2019 to 2021). For context, the study as a whole: Collaborator samples came from the United States, Italy and Spain and covered acute and convalescent phases of COVID-19. Sample metadata almost always included a de-identified subject ID, COVID-19 status, age in years and sex. The prospective study material was composed of cDNA or gDNA derived from T cells, B-cell-depleted T cells, or PBMCs. Where available, HLA class I and class II types were obtained from metadata supplied by the sample provider rather than from assay-based typing. Samples were obtained from the ongoing ImmuneRACE study (first 160 participants) and from 950 to 1,500 subjects provided by 6 global collaborators. The dataset comprised deeply sampled blood TCRbeta repertoires from subjects exposed to, actively infected with, or recovered from COVID-19. The repertoires were released in a freely available public database meant as a resource for research on the immune response to SARS-CoV-2.

A note on this clone: Its antigen specificity is not known. No quality values exist for individual bases; no much larger clone is one base distant.

The immunoSEQ Assay, a bias-controlled multiplex PCR, was used to amplify TCRbeta CDR3 regions from genomic DNA. In the original analysis: Within the assay, amplification of reference gene primers was used to estimate how many nucleated cells each sample contained. To quantify the absolute abundance of each unique TCRbeta CDR3 rearrangement, sequence reads were collapsed and filtered. For each sample, productive Simpson clonality was calculated as the square root of Simpson's diversity index over productive rearrangements. Not all clones reach the TCRdb copy of this immuneACCESS table, which keeps in-frame sequences only. Checked studies attribute under half of the gap to unresolved V genes and leave the rest unexplained. V and J calls and clone size follow that table, whereas D and trimming were derived from the DNA. The sample data list about 170,000 clones, and approximately 86% of these were observed just once. In total, the top ten clones hold roughly 2.5% of the sample.

General conclusions and limits of the study: The quantity of clinical and demographic metadata differed by source and by participant and was supplied without curation.

At one collaborating source in Seattle, patients were enrolled during active infection and were followed longitudinally through the course of disease. The collaborating institutions used their own protocols to collect whole blood in K2EDTA tubes. For TCRbeta analysis, collaborator samples were shipped as frozen whole blood, as isolated PBMCs, or as DNA extracted from either sample type. Specimen: peripheral blood. The clonotype was recovered from an elderly woman with COVID-19, enrolled during active disease.

The DNA sequence reads TGTGCCAGCAACGACAGGGGCTTATCTGAAGCTTTCTTT. Its translation is CASNDRGLSEAFF. The sequence links TRBV28 to TRBJ1-1; TRBD1 matches 8 bases in the middle. CDR3 length: 13 amino acids, cysteine to phenylalanine. Left in the record is the CDR3 DNA by itself, 39 bases read in frame from the first base. From a lookup of the germline V gene, CDR1 and CDR2 are MDHEN and SYDVKM. Compared with germline, V lacks 7 bases and J lacks 6 bases; bases without a gene match: 7. Here the CDR3 is joined to the reference TRBV28 and TRBJ1-1 genes, and the full variable domain is: DVKVTQSSRYLVKRTGEKVFLECVQDMDHENMFWYRQDPGLGLRLIYFSYDVKMKEKGDIPEGYSVSREKKERFSLILESASTNQTSMYLCASNDRGLSEAFFGQGTRLTVV.